The 25 T cell receptor beta chains below were found in one sample sequenced in a study of siplizumab effects on memory and regulatory T cells. The data were produced by immunoSEQ multiplex PCR, yet TCRdb's version contains in-frame clones alone and is incomplete. The sample lists about 82,000 clones, over 80% seen once, with 1.5% in the top ten. Sequenced input: Tregs sorted from blood. These receptors all come from a human donor in good health.

This sequence joins TRBV29-1 and TRBJ1-3; perhaps TRBD1 as D (5 bases). Germline V CDR1 and CDR2: SQVTM, ANQGSEA. The CDR3 covers 13 residues. Trimming removed 7 bases at V and 1 base at J, with 11 bases between. CDR3 sequence: CSAFGGSGNTIYF. The DNA of the CDR3 is TGCAGCGCCTTCGGGGGTTCTGGAAACACCATATATTTT.

The rearrangement links TRBV4-1 to TRBJ1-4; D is uncertain. Trimming stripped 3 bases from V and 8 bases from J, with 10 bases between. The CDR3 is made up of 13 amino acids. CDR1 is MGHRA and CDR2 is YSYEKL in the germline V gene. The CDR3 sequence is CASSHLREEKLFF. The CDR3 DNA sequence: TGCGCCAGCAGCCACCTTAGGGAAGAAAAACTGTTTTTT.

This clone occurred once. The J gene is TRBJ1-5, the V gene TRBV7-2; D remains unclear. V dropped 1 base and J dropped 0 bases, with 10 bases sitting between them. The CDR3 extends over 16 amino acids. Germline V gives CDR1 SGHTA, CDR2 FQGNSA. CDR3 DNA: TGTGCCAGCAGCTTAGTGTCCATGCTTAGCAATCAGCCCCAGCATTTT. It yields the protein CASSLVSMLSNQPQHF.

The chain carries TRBV5-1 and TRBJ2-5; D might be TRBD1 (6 bases). The V end lost 1 base, the J end lost 4 bases, and 14 bases lay between the germline ends. CDR3 size: 15 residues. The germline V gene has CDR1 SGHRS and CDR2 YFSETQ. Here the CDR3 reads CASSLTSQGRETQYF. CDR3 in DNA: TGCGCCAGCAGCTTGACTTCCCAGGGGCGAGAGACCCAGTACTTC.

In nucleotides, the CDR3 is TGTGCCAGTAGTATAGGCAGGGCGGGCACAGATACGCAGTATTTT. Translating gives CASSIGRAGTDTQYF. The gene calls are TRBV19 and TRBJ2-3; a possible D gene is TRBD1 (5 bases). CDR1 is LNHDA and CDR2 is SQIVND in the germline V gene (reference sequence). Trimming took 1 base from V and 1 from J, leaving 9 bases between them. CDR3 size: 15 residues.

The gene calls are TRBV28 and TRBJ1-6; D is perhaps TRBD1 (5 bases). The CDR3 spans 15 residues. The V and J ends lost 7 bases and 0 bases respectively, with 10 bases between them. From germline, CDR1 is MDHEN and CDR2 SYDVKM. The CDR3 is CASKAQGSYNSPLHF. The CDR3 nucleotides are TGTGCCAGCAAGGCCCAGGGCTCCTATAATTCACCCCTCCACTTT.

This chain uses TRBV19 with TRBJ1-2; a possible D gene is TRBD1 (6 bases). Germline lookup yields CDR1 LNHDA and CDR2 SQIVND (reference sequence). This CDR3 spans 14 amino acids. V was cut by 5 bases and J by 4 bases, with 14 bases left in between. For the CDR3, the DNA is TGTGCCAGTAGTCGTAGCCGGGACACCTATGGCTACACCTTC. It is translated as CASSRSRDTYGYTF.

This chain links TRBV6-4 with TRBJ2-2; 10 bases agree with TRBD1. Trimming at V came to 5 bases and at J to 3 bases, leaving 12 bases not matched to a gene. Per germline, CDR1 MRHNA and CDR2 SNTAGT. The CDR3 extends over 18 amino acids. This chain's CDR3 is CASSPGTGDIAHTGELFF. CDR3 coding DNA: TGTGCCAGCAGTCCCGGGACAGGGGATATAGCGCACACCGGGGAGCTGTTTTTT.

This clone occurred a few times. The chain employs TRBV5-1 and TRBJ1-4, with TRBD1 identical over 9 bases. CDR1 is SGHRS and CDR2 is YFSETQ in the germline V gene. The CDR3 totals 13 residues. Trimming took 7 bases from V and 5 from J; bases not matched to a gene: 3. This chain's CDR3 is CASAGTGNEKLFF. DNA for the CDR3: TGCGCCAGCGCCGGGACAGGGAATGAAAAACTGTTTTTT.

The genes are TRBV18 and TRBJ1-4; D remains unclear. CDR3 length equals 13 residues. Germline loops: CDR1 KGHSH, CDR2 LQKENI. The V gene lost 6 bases and the J gene lost 10 bases, with 15 bases spanning the gap. The CDR3 region has the DNA TGTGCCAGCTCCCCTCCTTCTGGAGGAAAACTGTTTTTT. Translation gives CASSPPSGGKLFF.

This clone was observed a few times. The chain uses TRBV9 and TRBJ2-7; possibly TRBD1 or TRBD2 for D (6 bases each). The CDR3 runs 14 residues. In germline, CDR1 is SGDLS, CDR2 YYNGEE. V was pared by 0 bases and J by 7 bases, with 14 bases between. The CDR3 nucleotides read TGTGCCAGCAGCGTAGGAGGGGGGAAGGGTGAGCAGTACTTC. It codes for CASSVGGGKGEQYF. Using reference TRBV9 and TRBJ2-7 for the parts outside the CDR3, the full variable domain is DSGVTQTPKHLITATGQRVTLRCSPRSGDLSVYWYQQSLDQGLQFLIQYYNGEERAKGNILERFSAQQFPDLHSELNLSSLELGDSALYFCASSVGGGKGEQYFGPGTRLTVT.

The chain employs TRBV18 and TRBJ2-5; D is uncertain. Trimming pared 3 bases from V and 1 base from J, leaving 9 bases between. CDR3 size: 14 residues. Germline CDR1 is KGHSH and CDR2 is LQKENI. The CDR3 sequence: CASSPARTQETQYF. CDR3 bases: TGTGCCAGCTCACCGGCGCGCACCCAAGAGACCCAGTACTTC.

Only one count was recorded for this clone. This rearrangement joins TRBV5-1 to TRBJ2-3; 7 bases line up with TRBD2. With 7 bases clipped from V and 2 bases from J, the junction kept 7 bases outside the gene matches. The CDR3 is 14 amino acids. Germline values: CDR1 SGHRS, CDR2 YFSETQ. CDR3 in amino acids: CASSLSGDTDTQYF. The CDR3 DNA is TGCGCCAGCTCACTCAGCGGGGACACAGATACGCAGTATTTT.

This sequence joins TRBV6-6 and TRBJ2-1; TRBD2 agrees at 11 bases. J was trimmed by 8 bases and V by 8 bases; bases with no gene match: 14. This CDR3 is 16 amino acids long. Germline assignment: CDR1 MNHNY and CDR2 SVGAGI (reference sequence). CDR3 in DNA: TGTGCCAGCTGTCCGGGGACTAGCGGCCGAGGGGATGAGCAGTTCTTC. Protein product: CASCPGTSGRGDEQFF.

V gene TRBV28 combines with J gene TRBJ2-3; D gene ambiguous. The CDR3 has 16 amino acids. Germline CDR1 MDHEN, CDR2 SYDVKM. With 2 bases removed from V and 0 bases from J, the gap between germline ends came to 12 bases. The CDR3 coding sequence is TGTGCCAGCAGTTTAGGGGTCGGAACGAGCACAGATACGCAGTATTTT. Translating it yields CASSLGVGTSTDTQYF.

This clone was recorded only once. V and J are TRBV2 and TRBJ1-4, with D perhaps matching TRBD1 (5 bases). The CDR3 sequence is 13 residues long. CDR1 and CDR2 (germline): SNHLY, FYNNEI. V gave up 8 bases and J gave up 5 bases, with 12 bases separating them. The CDR3 DNA follows: TGTGCCAGCCGGGGACGGAAGAATGAAAAACTGTTTTTT. Its protein product is CASRGRKNEKLFF.

The genes are TRBV6-5 and TRBJ2-1; 8 nucleotides match TRBD1. V trimming: 6 bases; J trimming: 0 bases; junction bases outside the gene matches: 4. The germline V gene has CDR1 MNHEY and CDR2 SVGAGI. The CDR3 is 15 residues long. CDR3 residues: CASRQGDSSYNEQFF. DNA of the CDR3: TGTGCCAGCAGACAGGGGGATAGCTCCTACAATGAGCAGTTCTTC.

The rearrangement links TRBV28 to TRBJ1-5, with D unresolved. Germline CDR1 is MDHEN and CDR2 is SYDVKM. V was clipped by 2 bases and J by 7 bases, with 18 bases between them. CDR3 size: 16 residues. The CDR3 spells CASSLRVSILKQPQHF. The CDR3 DNA reads as TGTGCCAGCAGTTTAAGGGTCTCAATTTTGAAGCAGCCCCAGCATTTT.

The chain couples TRBV19 to TRBJ2-7; D gene uncertain. Germline lookup yields CDR1 LNHDA and CDR2 SQIVND (reference sequence). Trimming took off 5 bases at V and 2 bases at J, with 13 bases between the two ends. The CDR3 totals 14 residues. CDR3 nucleotides: TGTGCCAGTAGTTCACGACGTGGAACCTACGAGCAGTACTTC. The encoded protein is CASSSRRGTYEQYF.

The V and J genes are TRBV5-8 and TRBJ1-1, with TRBD1 matching 7 bases. The ends lost 0 bases at V and 6 bases at J; junction bases unmatched: 2. Germline CDR1 and CDR2: SGHTS and YDEGEE. The CDR3 spans 13 residues. CDR3: CASSLDRGPEAFF. CDR3 coding DNA: TGTGCCAGCAGCTTGGACAGGGGCCCTGAAGCTTTCTTT.

The chain uses TRBV15 and TRBJ1-6; the match to TRBD1 covers 7 bases. The CDR3 extends over 15 amino acids. After removal of 6 bases from V and 7 bases from J, the junction contained 9 bases not matched to a gene. Per the germline V gene, CDR1 is LNHNV and CDR2 is YYDKDF (reference sequence). CDR3 bases: TGTGCCACCAGAACTTTAGACAGGGAAAATTCACCCCTCCACTTT. Protein sequence: CATRTLDRENSPLHF.

This clone appeared once. CDR3 in amino acids: CASSLVNRNYGYTF. The CDR3 nucleotides are TGTGCCAGCAGCTTAGTAAACAGAAACTATGGCTACACCTTC. The chain joins TRBV7-9 to TRBJ1-2, with D uncertain. V was trimmed by 1 base and J by 2 bases, leaving 8 bases between them. Germline assignment: CDR1 SEHNR and CDR2 FQNEAQ (reference sequence). This CDR3 has 14 residues.

This clone has only one observation. V gene TRBV30 combines with J gene TRBJ2-2, with 7 bases aligning to TRBD1. V lost 3 bases to trimming and J lost 5 bases; unmatched junction nucleotides: 6. Germline-derived CDR1 and CDR2 are GTSNPN and SVGIG (reference sequence). The CDR3 length is 14 residues. This chain's CDR3 is CAWRARQGTGELFF. CDR3 DNA sequence: TGTGCCTGGAGGGCCCGACAGGGAACCGGGGAGCTGTTTTTT.

The CDR3 reads CASGNLTPLYGYTF. CDR3 bases: TGTGCCAGCGGTAATCTAACCCCACTCTATGGCTACACCTTC. The rearrangement links TRBV6-5 to TRBJ1-2, with D uncertain. Germline-derived CDR1 and CDR2 are MNHEY and SVGAGI. The CDR3 has 14 amino acids. V gave up 8 bases and J gave up 4 bases, with 17 bases separating them.

The rearrangement links TRBV19 to TRBJ1-3; no reliable D call. The V gene's germline CDR1 is LNHDA and CDR2 SQIVND (reference sequence). The germline V and J ends were trimmed by 3 bases and 0 bases, with 12 bases remaining between them. The CDR3 has 16 amino acids. CDR3 in amino acids: CASSISSVISGNTIYF. The CDR3 bases are TGTGCCAGTAGTATCTCCTCGGTCATCTCTGGAAACACCATATATTTT.